This entry is about one TCR beta chain. Only in-frame clones appear in the TCRdb table, and some are missing; sequencing was by immunoSEQ multiplex PCR. The sample records 90,000 to 110,000 clones, over 65% being singletons. Germline-derived CDR1 and CDR2 are SGHDT and YYEEEE. There are 17 residues in the CDR3. Trimming took 4 bases from V and 7 from J, leaving 23 bases between them. These data originate in a study of blood T cell repertoires in COVID-19. Study overall: Whether acute or convalescent, the COVID-19 samples came from the United States, Italy and Spain. The cDNA or gDNA used as material had been derived from T cells, B-cell-depleted T cells, or PBMCs.

The specimen was peripheral blood. The sequence was collected from a woman aged 60-70 years with acute or convalescent COVID-19. The rearrangement uses TRBV5-6 and TRBJ2-2, with TRBD2 as a possible D gene (5 bases). CDR3 nucleotides: TGTGCCAGCAGCCTTCCTGTGCCGGGCCTCGGGGACGGGGAGCTGTTTTTT. Amino acids: CASSLPVPGLGDGELFF.